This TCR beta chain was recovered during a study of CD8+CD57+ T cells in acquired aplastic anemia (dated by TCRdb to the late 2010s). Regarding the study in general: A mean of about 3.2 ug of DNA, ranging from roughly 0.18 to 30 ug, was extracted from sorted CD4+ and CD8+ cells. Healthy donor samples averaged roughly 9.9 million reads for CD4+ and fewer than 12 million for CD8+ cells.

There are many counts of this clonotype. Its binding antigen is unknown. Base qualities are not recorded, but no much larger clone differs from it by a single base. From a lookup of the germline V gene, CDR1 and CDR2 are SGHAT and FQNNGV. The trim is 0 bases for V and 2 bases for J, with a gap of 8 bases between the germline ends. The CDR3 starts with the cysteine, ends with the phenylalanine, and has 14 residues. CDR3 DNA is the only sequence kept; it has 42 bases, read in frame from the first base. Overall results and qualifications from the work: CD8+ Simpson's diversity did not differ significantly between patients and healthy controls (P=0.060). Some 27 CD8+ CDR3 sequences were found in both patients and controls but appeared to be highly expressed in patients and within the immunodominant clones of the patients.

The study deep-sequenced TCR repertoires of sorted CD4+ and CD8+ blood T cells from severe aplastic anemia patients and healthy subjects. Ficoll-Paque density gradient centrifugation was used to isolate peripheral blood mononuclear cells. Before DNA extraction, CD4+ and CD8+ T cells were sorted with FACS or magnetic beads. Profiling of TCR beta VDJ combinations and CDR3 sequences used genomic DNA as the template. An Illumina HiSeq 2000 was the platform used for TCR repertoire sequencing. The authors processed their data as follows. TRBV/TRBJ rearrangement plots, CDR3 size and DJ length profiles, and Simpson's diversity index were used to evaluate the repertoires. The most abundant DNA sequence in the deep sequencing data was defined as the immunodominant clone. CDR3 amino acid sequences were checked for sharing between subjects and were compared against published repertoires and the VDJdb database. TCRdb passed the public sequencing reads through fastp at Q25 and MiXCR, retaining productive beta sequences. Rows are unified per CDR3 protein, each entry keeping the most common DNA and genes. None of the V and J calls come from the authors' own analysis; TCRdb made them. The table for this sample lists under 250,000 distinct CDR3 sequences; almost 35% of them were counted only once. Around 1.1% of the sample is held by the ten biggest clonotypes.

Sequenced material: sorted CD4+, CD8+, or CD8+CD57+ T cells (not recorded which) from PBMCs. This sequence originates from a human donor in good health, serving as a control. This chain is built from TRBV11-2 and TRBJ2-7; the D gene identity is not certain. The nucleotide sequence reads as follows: TGTGCCAGCAGCTTAGAGGGCGGAGCCTACGAGCAGTACTTC. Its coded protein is CASSLEGGAYEQYF.